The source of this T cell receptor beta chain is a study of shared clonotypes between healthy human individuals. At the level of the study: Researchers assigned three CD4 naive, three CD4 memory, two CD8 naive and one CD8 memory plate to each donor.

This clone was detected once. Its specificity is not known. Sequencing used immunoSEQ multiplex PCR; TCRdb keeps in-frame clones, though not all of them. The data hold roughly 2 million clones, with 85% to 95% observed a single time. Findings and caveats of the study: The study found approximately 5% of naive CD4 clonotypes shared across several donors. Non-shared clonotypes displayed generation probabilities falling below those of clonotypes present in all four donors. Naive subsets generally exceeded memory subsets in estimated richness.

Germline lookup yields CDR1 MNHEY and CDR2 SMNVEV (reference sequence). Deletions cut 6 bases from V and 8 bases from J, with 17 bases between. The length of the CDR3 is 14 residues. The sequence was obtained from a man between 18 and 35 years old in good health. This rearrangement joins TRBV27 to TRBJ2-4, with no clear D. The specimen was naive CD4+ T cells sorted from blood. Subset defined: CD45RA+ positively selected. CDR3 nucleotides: TGTGCCAGCAGCCCAAAGGGTAGTAATTACATTCAGTACTTC. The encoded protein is CASSPKGSNYIQYF.